This passage covers 27 T cell receptor beta chains from one sample sequenced in a study of blood T cell repertoires in COVID-19. Repertoires were generated with immunoSEQ multiplex PCR, while TCRdb's copy carries only in-frame clones and drops some. The sample lists some 96,000 clones; 70% to 90% were seen once. The sample was peripheral blood. The receptors were gathered from a man older than 75 with acute or convalescent COVID-19.

This clone was detected a few times. V is TRBV19 and J is TRBJ2-1; 8 nucleotides line up with TRBD2. The CDR3 loop spans 12 amino acids. The ends lost 4 bases at V and 8 bases at J; junction bases unmatched: 1. Germline CDR1 reads LNHDA; CDR2 reads SQIVND (reference sequence). The CDR3 reads CASSTGGDEQFF. DNA for the CDR3: TGTGCCAGTAGTACCGGGGGGGATGAGCAGTTCTTC. Together with reference TRBV19 and TRBJ2-1, the CDR3 gives the full variable domain: DGGITQSPKYLFRKEGQNVTLSCEQNLNHDAMYWYRQDPGQGLRLIYYSQIVNDFQKGDIAEGYSVSREKKESFPLTVTSAQKNPTAFYLCASSTGGDEQFFGPGTRLTVL.

V usage is TRBV5-6 and J usage is TRBJ1-6; 11 nucleotides align to TRBD1. Germline V gene data show CDR1 as SGHDT and CDR2 as YYEEEE. There are 14 residues in the CDR3. J was trimmed by 10 bases and V by 2 bases; bases with no gene match: 2. The CDR3 here is CASSFRDRGSPLHF. The CDR3 DNA reads TGTGCCAGCAGCTTCCGGGACAGGGGGTCACCCCTCCACTTT.

This clone appeared once. V and J are TRBV2 and TRBJ1-4; 7 positions agree with TRBD1. The germline gives CDR1 SNHLY, CDR2 FYNNEI. The CDR3 sequence is 15 residues long. J gave up 3 bases and V 5 bases, and 6 bases lay outside the gene matches. In DNA, the CDR3 is TGTGCCAGCAGTCCGGACAGGCCGGCTAATGAAAAACTGTTTTTT. Translating gives CASSPDRPANEKLFF.

This chain uses TRBV28 with TRBJ2-1; a weak D match, TRBD2 (6 bases). CDR1 and CDR2 (germline): MDHEN, SYDVKM. V lost 5 bases to trimming and J lost 9 bases, with 14 bases between them. The CDR3 sequence is 13 residues long. CDR3 protein: CASSRGGVGEQFF. The DNA for the CDR3 is TGTGCCAGCAGTCGCGGCGGGGTTGGTGAGCAGTTCTTC.

The CDR3 spells CASSQPPGTGGDTQYF. In DNA, the CDR3 is TGCGCCAGCAGCCAACCTCCCGGGACAGGGGGTGATACGCAGTATTTT. V usage is TRBV4-3 and J usage is TRBJ2-3, with 11 positions matching TRBD1. The CDR3 length is 16 residues. V was clipped by 2 bases and J by 6 bases; unmatched bases: 7. Germline CDR1 and CDR2: LGHNA and YSLEER.

The sample holds many counts of this clone. This chain joins TRBV19 and TRBJ1-1, with a tentative D call TRBD1 (5 bases). V lost 6 bases and J 7 bases, leaving 18 bases between the germline ends. This CDR3 has 14 residues. The V gene's germline CDR1 is LNHDA and CDR2 SQIVND (reference sequence). The CDR3 DNA sequence: TGTGCCAGTAGCTCCAAGGGGCAAAAGCGTGAAGCTTTCTTT. This encodes CASSSKGQKREAFF.

A few counts support this clone. The chain carries TRBV6-4 and TRBJ2-2; 7 positions agree with TRBD1. Germline V gene lookup returns CDR1 MRHNA and CDR2 SNTAGT. The CDR3 loop spans 14 amino acids. V gave up 6 bases and J gave up 4 bases; unmatched junction bases: 5. The CDR3 DNA reads TGTGCCAGCAGCTCCACAGGGGTCACCGGGGAGCTGTTTTTT. Residues: CASSSTGVTGELFF.

The chain combines TRBV5-6 with TRBJ1-1; possible D gene TRBD1, 6 bases. The CDR3 consists of 13 residues. V lost 5 bases to trimming and J lost 6 bases, with 14 bases between them. Germline CDR1 SGHDT, CDR2 YYEEEE. Here the CDR3 reads CASSSTGYSEAFF. Here the CDR3 DNA reads TGTGCCAGCAGTTCGACAGGTTACTCTGAAGCTTTCTTT.

This sequence joins TRBV30 and TRBJ2-7; 10 bases are shared with TRBD1. Germline V gene data show CDR1 as GTSNPN and CDR2 as SVGIG (reference sequence). The CDR3 extends over 14 amino acids. V shed 3 bases and J 5 bases; nucleotides not matched to a gene: 7. CDR3 DNA sequence: TGTGCCTGGAGACGACAGGGGGCCAACGACGAGCAGTACTTC. It specifies CAWRRQGANDEQYF.

V gene TRBV5-5 combines with J gene TRBJ1-5; D is unclear. With 0 bases removed from V and 4 bases from J, the gap between germline ends came to 14 bases. CDR1 is SGHKS, CDR2 YYEKEE, per germline (reference sequence). This CDR3 comprises 16 residues. The CDR3 loop is CASSLAGGFVNQPQHF. The CDR3 coding sequence is TGTGCCAGCAGCTTGGCTGGAGGGTTTGTGAATCAGCCCCAGCATTTT.

In its sample, this clone was seen once. The genes are TRBV19 and TRBJ1-5; 9 bases are shared with TRBD1. J gave up 6 bases and V 7 bases, and 7 bases lay outside the gene matches. This CDR3 is built from 14 residues. The germline gives CDR1 LNHDA, CDR2 SQIVND (reference sequence). The CDR3 loop is CASKIQGAAQPQHF. The CDR3 DNA is TGTGCCAGTAAGATACAGGGGGCGGCTCAGCCCCAGCATTTT.

The chain uses TRBV7-2 and TRBJ2-3; 9 bases align to TRBD2. CDR1 and CDR2 (germline): SGHTA, FQGNSA. With V trimmed by 5 bases and J by 4 bases, 10 bases remained unmatched. The CDR3 has 16 amino acids. The CDR3 reads CASSPWREGAADTQYF. The CDR3 bases are TGTGCCAGCAGCCCTTGGCGGGAGGGGGCGGCAGATACGCAGTATTTT.

The rearrangement uses TRBV9 and TRBJ1-2, with D unclear. This CDR3 has 12 amino acids. CDR1 is SGDLS, CDR2 YYNGEE, per germline. Between the trimmed V and J ends, which lost 0 bases and 6 bases, there was a span of 6 bases. In DNA, the CDR3 is TGTGCCAGCAGCGTAGGAGGCCATGGCTACACCTTC. Protein sequence: CASSVGGHGYTF.

The rearrangement joins TRBV3-1 (or the pseudogene TRBV3-2) to TRBJ1-1; D not certain. Trimming removed 3 bases at V and 4 bases at J, with 18 bases between. The CDR3 extends over 16 amino acids. Germline CDR1 is LGHDT and CDR2 is YNNKEL (reference sequence). The CDR3 loop is CASSQTRTGGSTEAFF. The CDR3 region has the DNA TGTGCCAGCAGCCAGACCCGGACGGGAGGGAGCACTGAAGCTTTCTTT.

This clone was seen a handful of times. The chain couples TRBV19 to TRBJ1-4; 10 bases are shared with TRBD1. The junction had 3 bases not matched to a gene; V was cut back by 5 bases and J by 0 bases. Germline-derived CDR1 and CDR2 are LNHDA and SQIVND (reference sequence). The CDR3 is 16 residues long. CDR3 DNA sequence: TGTGCCAGTAGTGTTGGGACAGGGGCAACTAATGAAAAACTGTTTTTT. Translating gives CASSVGTGATNEKLFF.

Written as DNA, the CDR3 is TGTGCCAGCAGTCTAGACAGGGGGGGCTATGGCTACACCTTC. Its protein is CASSLDRGGYGYTF. V gene TRBV28 combines with J gene TRBJ1-2; TRBD1 matches 9 bases. V trimming: 5 bases; J trimming: 4 bases; junction bases outside the gene matches: 5. The CDR3 length is 14 residues. The germline CDR1 and CDR2 sequences are MDHEN and SYDVKM.

V usage is TRBV3-1 (or the pseudogene TRBV3-2) and J usage is TRBJ1-2; the D is unclear. The CDR3 covers 16 residues. Looked up from germline, CDR1 is LGHDT and CDR2 is YNNKEL (reference sequence). V dropped 0 bases and J dropped 2 bases, with 13 bases sitting between them. DNA for the CDR3: TGTGCCAGCAGCCAAGATGATGGAGAAGCGAACTATGGCTACACCTTC. This sequence encodes CASSQDDGEANYGYTF.

This chain connects TRBV7-9 to TRBJ1-2, with D unclear. The CDR3 runs 15 residues. Trimming took off 5 bases at V and 8 bases at J, with 21 bases between the two ends. Germline-derived CDR1 and CDR2 are SEHNR and FQNEAQ (reference sequence). The DNA of the CDR3 is TGTGCCAGCAGCCCACCGGGAGCCTATTCTGAGGGCTACACCTTC. Translation gives CASSPPGAYSEGYTF.

The rearrangement joins TRBV28 to TRBJ2-5, with 9 bases matching TRBD2. Germline V CDR1 and CDR2: MDHEN, SYDVKM. Losses at the gene ends were 6 bases for V and 5 bases for J; bases not matched to a gene: 4. The CDR3 is made up of 13 amino acids. In DNA form, the CDR3 reads TGTGCCAGCAGGGCGGGGGGGGAGGAGACCCAGTACTTC. This translates into CASRAGGEETQYF.

This clone turned up a few times. The rearrangement uses TRBV7-3 and TRBJ2-2; 15 positions match TRBD2. Germline assignment: CDR1 SGHTA and CDR2 FQGTGA. The CDR3 covers 19 residues. J gave up 7 bases and V 1 base, and 10 bases lay outside the gene matches. The CDR3 reads CASSLKGLAGGLKGGELFF. In DNA form, the CDR3 reads TGTGCCAGCAGCTTAAAGGGACTAGCGGGAGGTCTTAAGGGCGGGGAGCTGTTTTTT.

Only a few counts were recorded for this clone. The chain employs TRBV28 and TRBJ1-2, with TRBD1 matching 8 bases. Germline V gene lookup returns CDR1 MDHEN and CDR2 SYDVKM. Unmatched junction bases numbered 13, after V lost 6 bases and J lost 4 bases. The CDR3 has 16 residues. As DNA, the CDR3 is TGTGCCAGCAGGACCTCTACAGGGGGAAGAGGCTATGGCTACACCTTC. Its protein is CASRTSTGGRGYGYTF.

The chain links TRBV6-2 or TRBV6-3 to TRBJ1-1; a weak D match, TRBD1 (6 bases). The CDR3 length is 14 residues. Germline-derived CDR1 and CDR2 are MNHEY and SVGEGT. V shed 4 bases and J shed 2 bases, with 11 bases lying between them. CDR3: CASSLWDINTEAFF. The DNA for the CDR3 is TGTGCCAGCAGTTTATGGGACATAAACACTGAAGCTTTCTTT.

V is TRBV2 and J is TRBJ1-1; no definite D call. Trimming cost V 1 base and J 3 bases, with 9 bases left between them. Germline V gives CDR1 SNHLY, CDR2 FYNNEI. The CDR3 spans 14 residues. CDR3 bases: TGTGCCAGCAGTGAAGGATTCGACTACACTGAAGCTTTCTTT. Its protein product is CASSEGFDYTEAFF.

This CDR3 is CASRGTGTDTQYF. In DNA form, the CDR3 reads TGTGCCAGCAGGGGGACTGGCACAGATACGCAGTATTTT. The chain uses TRBV28 and TRBJ2-3, with D perhaps matching TRBD2 (6 bases). Germline V gene sequence: CDR1 MDHEN, CDR2 SYDVKM. Trimming took 6 bases from V and 1 from J, leaving 8 bases between them. This CDR3 has 13 residues. Supplemented by reference TRBV28 and TRBJ2-3, the full variable domain reads DVKVTQSSRYLVKRTGEKVFLECVQDMDHENMFWYRQDPGLGLRLIYFSYDVKMKEKGDIPEGYSVSREKKERFSLILESASTNQTSMYLCASRGTGTDTQYFGPGTRLTVL.

J is TRBJ1-1 and V is TRBV10-3, with TRBD1 matching over 9 bases. The J segment lost 0 bases and the V segment lost 11 bases, leaving 4 bases of the junction unmatched. The CDR3 extends over 13 amino acids. Germline loops: CDR1 ENHRY, CDR2 SYGVKD. CDR3 nucleotides: TGTGCCTCGGGGACAGGGATGAACACTGAAGCTTTCTTT. Translation: CASGTGMNTEAFF.

The rearrangement links TRBV11-3 to TRBJ2-7, with 10 nucleotides matching TRBD1. Germline V gene sequence: CDR1 SGHNT, CDR2 YENEEA. The CDR3 spans 14 residues. Germline trimming cut 3 bases from V and 6 bases from J; bases unmatched to any gene: 5. The CDR3 sequence: CASSFRGQGSEQYF. The CDR3 DNA follows: TGTGCCAGCAGCTTTAGGGGACAGGGGAGCGAGCAGTACTTC.

The chain employs TRBV30 and TRBJ1-2, with a possible D match to TRBD1 (5 bases). Between the trimmed V and J ends, which lost 5 bases and 4 bases, there was a span of 14 bases. CDR1 and CDR2 (germline): GTSNPN, SVGIG (reference sequence). The CDR3 has 13 residues. The CDR3 is CAWSQGLSYGYTF. The CDR3 DNA reads as TGTGCCTGGTCCCAGGGCTTGAGCTATGGCTACACCTTC.